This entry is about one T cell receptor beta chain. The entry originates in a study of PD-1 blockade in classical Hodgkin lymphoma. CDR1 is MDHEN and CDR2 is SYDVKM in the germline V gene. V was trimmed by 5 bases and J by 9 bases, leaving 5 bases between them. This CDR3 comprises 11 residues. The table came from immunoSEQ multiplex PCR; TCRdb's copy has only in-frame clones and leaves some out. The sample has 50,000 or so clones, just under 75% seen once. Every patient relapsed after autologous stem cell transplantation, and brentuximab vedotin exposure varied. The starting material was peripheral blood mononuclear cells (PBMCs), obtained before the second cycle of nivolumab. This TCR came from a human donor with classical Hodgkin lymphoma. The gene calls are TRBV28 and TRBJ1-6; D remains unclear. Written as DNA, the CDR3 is TGTGCCAGCAGTACCGGTTCACCCCTCCACTTT. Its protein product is CASSTGSPLHF. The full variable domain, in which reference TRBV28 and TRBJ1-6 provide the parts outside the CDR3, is DVKVTQSSRYLVKRTGEKVFLECVQDMDHENMFWYRQDPGLGLRLIYFSYDVKMKEKGDIPEGYSVSREKKERFSLILESASTNQTSMYLCASSTGSPLHFGNGTRLTVT.